This T cell receptor (beta chain) was identified in a study of human versus mouse CDR3 diversity and MHC coevolution. Study information: The immunoSEQ assay reportedly detects one in 200,000 T cells.

Germline V gene data show CDR1 as GTSNPN and CDR2 as SVGIG (reference sequence). The CDR3 has 13 amino acids. V was shortened by 3 bases and J by 4 bases, with 12 bases between the two germline ends. A word on this clone: As yet, its antigen is unknown.

Assay used: immunoSEQ multiplex PCR; TCRdb lists only in-frame clones, some missing. Of about 60,000 clones in the sample, about 94% were seen once. General observations from the study: iCHAO1 estimated the human TCR beta repertoire at roughly 1.5 million clonotypes.

This receptor was obtained from a person between 60 and 70 years old in good health. This rearrangement joins TRBV30 to TRBJ1-2; D is ambiguous. Sequences were obtained from naive CD4+ T cells from blood. Specified subset: CD45RO-negative CD62L-positive naive CD4 T cells. In DNA, the CDR3 is TGTGCCTGGAGCGAGAGGGTAGGCTATGGCTACACCTTC. It yields the protein CAWSERVGYGYTF.